This entry describes one T cell receptor (beta chain). The antigen is not known. Sequencing used immunoSEQ multiplex PCR; TCRdb keeps in-frame clones, though not all of them. The sample includes more than 90,000 clones, 92% of them seen just once. Germline assignment: CDR1 SGHTS and CDR2 YDEGEE. V lost 0 bases and J lost 6, with 9 bases in between. CDR3 length: 14 amino acids. The sample belongs to a study of CD4+ T cells in melanoma. The study's findings and limits: In melanoma, neoantigen-specific CD4+ T cells reportedly differed in differentiation state. CD8+ T cell, macrophage and B cell function reportedly correlated with neoantigen-specific CD4+ T cells.

The chain couples TRBV5-8 to TRBJ2-2; no clear D gene. The origin of this receptor is a human donor with melanoma. Sequencing was done on a sample of peripheral blood. CDR3 protein: CASSLVRGSGELFF. CDR3 in DNA: TGTGCCAGCAGCTTGGTCAGAGGTTCCGGGGAGCTGTTTTTT.